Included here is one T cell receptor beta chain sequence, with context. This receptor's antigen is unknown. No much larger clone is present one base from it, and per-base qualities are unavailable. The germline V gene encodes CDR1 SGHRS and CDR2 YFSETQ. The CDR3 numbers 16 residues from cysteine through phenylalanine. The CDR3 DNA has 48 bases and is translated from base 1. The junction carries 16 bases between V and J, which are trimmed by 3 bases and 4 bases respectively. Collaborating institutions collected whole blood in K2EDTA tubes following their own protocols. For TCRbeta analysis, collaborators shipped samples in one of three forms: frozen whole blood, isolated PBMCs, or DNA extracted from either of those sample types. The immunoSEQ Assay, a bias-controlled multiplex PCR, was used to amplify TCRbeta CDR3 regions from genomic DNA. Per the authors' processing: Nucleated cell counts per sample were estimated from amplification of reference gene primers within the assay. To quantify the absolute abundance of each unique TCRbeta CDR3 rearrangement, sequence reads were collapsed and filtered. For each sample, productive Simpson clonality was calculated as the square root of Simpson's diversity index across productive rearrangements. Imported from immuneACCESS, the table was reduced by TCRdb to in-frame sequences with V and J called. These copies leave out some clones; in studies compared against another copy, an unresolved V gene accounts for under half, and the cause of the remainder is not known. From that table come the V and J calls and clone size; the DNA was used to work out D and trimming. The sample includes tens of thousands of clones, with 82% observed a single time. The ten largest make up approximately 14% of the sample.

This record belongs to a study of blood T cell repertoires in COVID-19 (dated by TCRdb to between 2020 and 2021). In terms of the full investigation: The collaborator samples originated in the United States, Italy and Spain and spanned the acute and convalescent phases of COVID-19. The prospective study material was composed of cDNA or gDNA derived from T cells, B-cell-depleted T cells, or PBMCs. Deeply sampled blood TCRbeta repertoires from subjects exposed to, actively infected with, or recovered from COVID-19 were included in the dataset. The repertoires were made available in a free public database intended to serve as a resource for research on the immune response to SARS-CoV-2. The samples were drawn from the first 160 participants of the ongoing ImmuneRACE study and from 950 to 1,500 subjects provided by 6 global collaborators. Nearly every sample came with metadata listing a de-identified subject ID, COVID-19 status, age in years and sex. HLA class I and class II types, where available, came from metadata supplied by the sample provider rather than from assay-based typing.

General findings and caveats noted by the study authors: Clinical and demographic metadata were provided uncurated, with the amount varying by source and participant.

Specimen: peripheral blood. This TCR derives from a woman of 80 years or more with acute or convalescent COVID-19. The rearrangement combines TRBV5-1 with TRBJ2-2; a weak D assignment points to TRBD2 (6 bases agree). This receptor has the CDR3 CASSSEGGRGTGELFF. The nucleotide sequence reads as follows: TGCGCCAGCAGCTCGGAGGGAGGCAGAGGCACCGGGGAGCTGTTTTTT. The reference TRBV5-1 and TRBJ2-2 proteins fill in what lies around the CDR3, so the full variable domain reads KAGVTQTPRYLIKTRGQQVTLSCSPISGHRSVSWYQQTPGQGLQFLFEYFSETQRNKGNFPGRFSGRQFSNSRSEMNVSTLELGDSALYLCASSSEGGRGTGELFFGEGSRLTVL.